These T cell receptor beta chains were read from a single sample in a study of cytomegalovirus exposure and HLA in healthy donors. Data came from immunoSEQ multiplex PCR; TCRdb stores just in-frame clones and leaves some out. The sample includes around 200,000 clones. Sequenced: PBMCs. These receptors came from a woman aged 18-30 years in good health and CMV-seropositive. Each CDR3 is given with its conserved first and last residue. The order of the fields is V gene, J gene, D gene, CDR3 protein, CDR3 DNA. D genes are given only for firm matches.

V gene: TRBV5-4
J gene: TRBJ2-3
D gene: TRBD2
CDR3 protein: CASSPTTLAGEYF
CDR3 DNA: TGTGCCAGCAGCCCTACAACACTAGCGGGGGAGTATTTT

V gene: TRBV6-1
J gene: TRBJ2-5
D gene: TRBD2
CDR3 protein: CASHSGGAGETQYF
CDR3 DNA: TGTGCCAGTCATAGCGGGGGGGCCGGAGAGACCCAGTACTTC

V gene: TRBV2
J gene: TRBJ2-7
D gene: NA
CDR3 protein: CASGRGPYEQYF
CDR3 DNA: TGTGCCAGCGGGCGGGGCCCCTACGAGCAGTACTTC

V gene: TRBV19
J gene: TRBJ1-5
D gene: TRBD1
CDR3 protein: CASRGGRGLLGQPQHF
CDR3 DNA: TGTGCCAGTAGGGGGGGCAGGGGGTTGCTTGGTCAGCCCCAGCATTTT

V gene: TRBV20-1
J gene: TRBJ2-7
D gene: TRBD1
CDR3 protein: CSARQGNEQYF
CDR3 DNA: TGCAGTGCTCGACAGGGAAACGAGCAGTACTTC

V gene: TRBV10-3
J gene: TRBJ1-3
D gene: TRBD1
CDR3 protein: CAIRQDRDGNTIYF
CDR3 DNA: TGTGCCATCAGGCAGGACAGGGATGGAAACACCATATATTTT

V gene: TRBV27
J gene: TRBJ1-2
D gene: NA
CDR3 protein: CASSPLGDTDYGYTF
CDR3 DNA: TGTGCCAGCAGCCCCCTGGGGGACACGGACTATGGCTACACCTTC

V gene: TRBV19
J gene: TRBJ2-7
D gene: TRBD1
CDR3 protein: CASSPGQGTSEQYF
CDR3 DNA: TGTGCCAGTAGTCCGGGACAGGGGACTTCCGAGCAGTACTTC

V gene: TRBV6-6
J gene: TRBJ2-1
D gene: TRBD2
CDR3 protein: CASSPGLALDEQFF
CDR3 DNA: TGTGCCAGCAGCCCGGGACTAGCACTTGATGAGCAGTTCTTC

V gene: TRBV5-1
J gene: TRBJ2-1
D gene: NA
CDR3 protein: CASSWDGSSYNEQFF
CDR3 DNA: TGCGCCAGCAGCTGGGACGGGAGCTCCTACAATGAGCAGTTCTTC

V gene: TRBV7-6
J gene: TRBJ2-2
D gene: TRBD1
CDR3 protein: CASSTTGGGGELFF
CDR3 DNA: TGTGCCAGCAGCACGACAGGGGGAGGCGGGGAGCTGTTTTTT

V gene: TRBV5-1
J gene: TRBJ1-3
D gene: NA
CDR3 protein: CASSSGFSGNTIYF
CDR3 DNA: TGCGCCAGCAGCTCCGGTTTCTCTGGAAACACCATATATTTT

V gene: TRBV7-9
J gene: TRBJ1-2
D gene: NA
CDR3 protein: CASSSYETGGYTF
CDR3 DNA: TGTGCCAGCAGCTCATACGAAACAGGTGGCTACACCTTC

V gene: TRBV9
J gene: TRBJ1-2
D gene: TRBD1
CDR3 protein: CASSGGQAYGYTF
CDR3 DNA: TGTGCCAGCAGCGGGGGACAGGCCTATGGCTACACCTTC

V gene: TRBV6-4
J gene: TRBJ2-2
D gene: TRBD2
CDR3 protein: CASSKGLAGVTGELFF
CDR3 DNA: TGTGCCAGCAGTAAGGGACTAGCGGGAGTCACCGGGGAGCTGTTTTTT

V gene: TRBV27
J gene: TRBJ1-1
D gene: NA
CDR3 protein: CASRTTGIRAFF
CDR3 DNA: TGTGCCAGCAGAACCACAGGGATTAGAGCTTTCTTT

V gene: TRBV7-3
J gene: TRBJ2-1
D gene: TRBD2
CDR3 protein: CASSAGLAMGEQFF
CDR3 DNA: TGTGCCAGCAGCGCGGGACTAGCGATGGGTGAGCAGTTCTTC

V gene: TRBV5-4
J gene: TRBJ2-5
D gene: NA
CDR3 protein: CASSLDWTEETQYF
CDR3 DNA: TGTGCCAGCAGCTTGGACTGGACAGAAGAGACCCAGTACTTC

V gene: TRBV5-1
J gene: TRBJ2-7
D gene: TRBD2
CDR3 protein: CASSWTLAGGAYEQYF
CDR3 DNA: TGCGCCAGCAGCTGGACCTTAGCGGGGGGGGCGTACGAGCAGTACTTC

V gene: TRBV19
J gene: TRBJ2-7
D gene: NA
CDR3 protein: CASNSPPYEQYF
CDR3 DNA: TGTGCCAGTAACTCCCCACCCTACGAGCAGTACTTC

V gene: TRBV6-5
J gene: TRBJ2-3
D gene: NA
CDR3 protein: CASSLSPRGGNTQYF
CDR3 DNA: TGTGCCAGCAGCCTGTCCCCCAGGGGCGGAAATACGCAGTATTTT

V gene: TRBV5-4
J gene: TRBJ2-1
D gene: NA
CDR3 protein: CASSFGGVNNEQFF
CDR3 DNA: TGTGCCAGCAGCTTTGGAGGGGTAAACAATGAGCAGTTCTTC

V gene: TRBV6-1
J gene: TRBJ1-2
D gene: TRBD1
CDR3 protein: CATLHPTGDGYTF
CDR3 DNA: TGTGCCACCCTCCATCCGACAGGGGATGGCTACACCTTC

V gene: TRBV2
J gene: TRBJ2-5
D gene: TRBD2
CDR3 protein: CASRGASGNQETQYF
CDR3 DNA: TGTGCCAGCAGGGGTGCTAGCGGGAACCAAGAGACCCAGTACTTC

V gene: TRBV27
J gene: TRBJ1-2
D gene: NA
CDR3 protein: CASSPRHPNYGYTF
CDR3 DNA: TGTGCCAGCAGTCCCCGACACCCTAACTATGGCTACACCTTC

V gene: TRBV27
J gene: TRBJ2-7
D gene: TRBD1
CDR3 protein: CASGLPGQSYEQYF
CDR3 DNA: TGTGCCAGCGGCCTTCCGGGACAGTCCTACGAGCAGTACTTC

V gene: TRBV7-2
J gene: TRBJ2-5
D gene: NA
CDR3 protein: CASSLGDAVETQYF
CDR3 DNA: TGTGCCAGCAGCTTAGGAGATGCTGTAGAGACCCAGTACTTC

V gene: TRBV4-1
J gene: TRBJ1-3
D gene: NA
CDR3 protein: CASSLVTGGNTIYF
CDR3 DNA: TGCGCCAGCAGCCTCGTAACAGGGGGAAACACCATATATTTT

V gene: TRBV19
J gene: TRBJ2-1
D gene: TRBD2
CDR3 protein: CASSITSGGYYNEQFF
CDR3 DNA: TGTGCCAGTAGTATTACTAGCGGGGGGTACTACAATGAGCAGTTCTTC

V gene: TRBV9
J gene: TRBJ1-2
D gene: TRBD1
CDR3 protein: CASSYGTGANYGYTF
CDR3 DNA: TGTGCCAGCAGCTATGGCACAGGGGCAAACTATGGCTACACCTTC

V gene: TRBV6-5
J gene: TRBJ2-1
D gene: TRBD2
CDR3 protein: CASSYSAGAYNEQFF
CDR3 DNA: TGTGCCAGCAGTTACTCGGCGGGAGCTTACAATGAGCAGTTCTTC

V gene: TRBV19
J gene: TRBJ2-1
D gene: TRBD1
CDR3 protein: CASSIRGTGGPGDEQFF
CDR3 DNA: TGTGCCAGTAGTATACGAGGGACAGGGGGCCCGGGTGATGAGCAGTTCTTC

V gene: TRBV7-3
J gene: TRBJ2-3
D gene: TRBD2
CDR3 protein: CASSLGTSGADTQYF
CDR3 DNA: TGTGCCAGCAGCTTAGGGACTAGCGGGGCAGATACGCAGTATTTT

V gene: TRBV7-8
J gene: TRBJ2-1
D gene: TRBD2
CDR3 protein: CASSPLGLAGLYNEQFF
CDR3 DNA: TGTGCCAGCAGCCCGCTGGGGCTAGCGGGACTATACAATGAGCAGTTCTTC

V gene: TRBV6-1
J gene: TRBJ1-2
D gene: NA
CDR3 protein: CASRDTNYGYTF
CDR3 DNA: TGTGCCAGCAGGGACACAAACTATGGCTACACCTTC

V gene: TRBV5-8
J gene: TRBJ2-7
D gene: TRBD1
CDR3 protein: CASSLRDRTYEQYF
CDR3 DNA: TGTGCCAGCAGCTTGAGGGACAGGACCTACGAGCAGTACTTC

V gene: TRBV28
J gene: TRBJ1-2
D gene: TRBD1
CDR3 protein: CASSLPGQGERNGYTF
CDR3 DNA: TGTGCCAGCAGTCTACCGGGACAGGGCGAACGGAATGGCTACACCTTC

V gene: TRBV2
J gene: TRBJ2-3
D gene: TRBD2
CDR3 protein: CASSELAGVIDTQYF
CDR3 DNA: TGTGCCAGCAGTGAGCTAGCGGGGGTGATAGATACGCAGTATTTT

V gene: TRBV29-1
J gene: TRBJ2-5
D gene: TRBD1
CDR3 protein: CSVGGQGNQETQYF
CDR3 DNA: TGCAGCGTTGGAGGACAGGGGAACCAAGAGACCCAGTACTTC

V gene: TRBV5-1
J gene: TRBJ2-5
D gene: NA
CDR3 protein: CASSLLQGQRETQYF
CDR3 DNA: TGCGCCAGCAGCTTGTTGCAGGGGCAGAGAGAGACCCAGTACTTC

V gene: TRBV4-3
J gene: TRBJ2-3
D gene: NA
CDR3 protein: CASSQERSADTQYF
CDR3 DNA: TGCGCCAGCAGCCAAGAGCGGTCTGCAGATACGCAGTATTTT

V gene: TRBV7-6
J gene: TRBJ2-1
D gene: TRBD2
CDR3 protein: CASSLALTSGRANEQFF
CDR3 DNA: TGTGCCAGCAGCTTAGCTCTGACTAGCGGGAGGGCCAATGAGCAGTTCTTC

V gene: TRBV7-8
J gene: TRBJ1-5
D gene: NA
CDR3 protein: CASSPEGPRGQPQHF
CDR3 DNA: TGTGCCAGCAGCCCGGAGGGTCCCCGCGGTCAGCCCCAGCATTTT

V gene: TRBV5-1
J gene: TRBJ1-1
D gene: NA
CDR3 protein: CASSHSSRDTEAFF
CDR3 DNA: TGCGCCAGCAGTCATTCCTCGAGGGACACTGAAGCTTTCTTT